This T cell receptor (beta chain) was found in a study of shared clonotypes between healthy human individuals. Overall study findings and caveats: Sharing across a few donors was seen in about 5% of naive CD4 clonotypes.

The CDR3 has 14 amino acids. Germline V gene sequence: CDR1 SQVTM, CDR2 ANQGSEA. V lost 7 bases and J lost 5; bases outside the gene matches: 10. Remarks on this clone: Its target is unknown.

Profiled with immunoSEQ multiplex PCR; TCRdb holds only in-frame clones, not every one. Of approximately 640,000 clones in the sample, roughly 87% were seen once. What was sequenced was memory CD8+ T cells from PBMCs. Subset specified: CD45RO+ cells pooled with CCR7-negative TemRA cells. The sequence was collected from a young man in good health. Some clones in this sample may be carry-over from other donors' samples. V gene TRBV29-1 combines with J gene TRBJ2-7; 11 nucleotides align to TRBD1. The CDR3 is CSGWTGGIGDEQYF. The CDR3 coding sequence is TGCAGCGGGTGGACAGGGGGCATCGGGGACGAGCAGTACTTC.